This passage covers 16 T cell receptor beta chains from one sample sequenced in a study of blood T cells in healthy people across ages. For the second PCR, which ran for about 6 to 12 cycles, a sample-barcoded 5' primer and a J-beta primer mix were used. TCRdb redid the calling of the 5' RACE reads with MiXCR, one entry per CDR3 protein. The sample consists of around 1,100,000 distinct CDR3 sequences, approximately 38% of them appearing once. Sequencing was performed on blood. Receptors originate from a man aged 18 to 29 in good health.

This clonotype was seen more than once but under ten times. The gene calls are TRBV5-1 and TRBJ2-5; 7 bases are a match to TRBD1. V trimming: 0 bases; J trimming: 5 bases; junction bases outside the gene matches: 4. Germline lookup yields CDR1 SGHRS and CDR2 YFSETQ. This CDR3 comprises 14 residues. The CDR3 reads CASSLEGGSETQYF. CDR3 bases: TGCGCCAGCAGCTTGGAAGGGGGCTCGGAGACCCAGTACTTC. Complete variable domain (other parts from reference TRBV5-1 and TRBJ2-5): KAGVTQTPRYLIKTRGQQVTLSCSPISGHRSVSWYQQTPGQGLQFLFEYFSETQRNKGNFPGRFSGRQFSNSRSEMNVSTLELGDSALYLCASSLEGGSETQYFGPGTRLLVL.

In the case of this clonotype: At one end, the junction sequence differs from germline, possibly due to a read error. V gene TRBV4-1 combines with J gene TRBJ1-4, with D tentatively TRBD1 (6 bases). This CDR3 has 15 amino acids. In germline, CDR1 is MGHRA, CDR2 YSYEKL. The CDR3 region is CASSLLGATDEKLFF. The CDR3 DNA reads as TGCGCCAGCAGCCTCTTGGGGGCAACTGATGAAAAACTGTTTTTT.

This clonotype occurred a few times. The genes are TRBV5-1 and TRBJ1-2; perhaps TRBD1 as D (6 bases). Germline CDR1 and CDR2: SGHRS and YFSETQ. The V end was cut by 0 bases, the J end by 8 bases, with 14 bases between. The CDR3 has 14 amino acids. The CDR3 coding sequence is TGCGCCAGCAGCTTGGGACAGGTGAATCGCGGCTACACCTTC. This gives the protein CASSLGQVNRGYTF.

The chain is built from TRBV28 and TRBJ2-3; D tentatively reads TRBD1 or TRBD2 (5 bases each). V was shortened by 5 bases and J by 3 bases, with 18 bases between the two germline ends. This CDR3 is built from 16 residues. Germline V gene lookup returns CDR1 MDHEN and CDR2 SYDVKM. The CDR3 spells CASSPSGRAGTDTQYF. The CDR3 DNA is TGTGCCAGCAGTCCCTCAGGGCGGGCTGGGACAGATACGCAGTATTTT.

The chain has TRBV7-9 and TRBJ2-5; no reliable D call. The CDR3 is 15 amino acids. Trimming left V 2 bases short and J 7 bases short, with 17 bases between. Per germline, CDR1 SEHNR and CDR2 FQNEAQ (reference sequence). The DNA of the CDR3 is TGTGCCAGCAGCTTATCTATAGGAGATACCGGGACCCAGTACTTC. Translated: CASSLSIGDTGTQYF.

The gene calls are TRBV2 and TRBJ1-1; maybe TRBD1 (6 bases). Germline V gives CDR1 SNHLY, CDR2 FYNNEI. Trimming removed 5 bases from V and 1 base from J, with 14 bases in between. There are 15 residues in the CDR3. The CDR3 loop is CASSRTEFWNTEAFF. The CDR3 DNA sequence: TGTGCCAGCAGTCGGACAGAATTTTGGAACACTGAAGCTTTCTTT.

The gene calls are TRBV4-3 and TRBJ1-1; 7 nucleotides align to TRBD1. J was trimmed by 1 base and V by 0 bases; bases with no gene match: 5. Per the germline V gene, CDR1 is LGHNA and CDR2 is YSLEER. The CDR3 covers 16 residues. CDR3 DNA: TGCGCCAGCAGCCAAGAAAACTGGGACAGGAACACTGAAGCTTTCTTT. This gives the protein CASSQENWDRNTEAFF.

This clonotype was found a few times. J is TRBJ2-1 and V is TRBV30, with a tentative D call TRBD1 (5 bases). V lost 0 bases and J 4 bases, leaving 10 bases between the germline ends. The CDR3 totals 14 residues. Germline V CDR1 and CDR2: GTSNPN, SVGIG (reference sequence). The CDR3 protein is CAWSVRRTYNEQFF. CDR3 bases: TGTGCCTGGAGTGTACGACGGACATACAATGAGCAGTTCTTC.

The chain couples TRBV12-3 or TRBV12-4 to TRBJ2-7; D might be TRBD1 (6 bases). With 5 bases removed from V and 2 bases from J, the gap between germline ends came to 19 bases. The CDR3 is 16 residues long. The CDR3 nucleotides read TGTGCCAGCAGTCCTTTTCCGGGACACCTAGCCTACGAGCAGTACTTC. As protein: CASSPFPGHLAYEQYF.

The chain is built from TRBV6-2 or TRBV6-3 and TRBJ2-3, with 7 bases matching TRBD2. Germline V lookup: CDR1 MNHEY, CDR2 SVGEGT. The CDR3 covers 17 residues. With V trimmed by 2 bases and J by 4 bases, 12 bases remained unmatched. The DNA for the CDR3 is TGTGCCAGCAGTTACCCGAGGTCACGGGGGGACTCAGATACGCAGTATTTT. As protein: CASSYPRSRGDSDTQYF.

This clonotype occurred a few times. The rearrangement uses TRBV12-3 or TRBV12-4 and TRBJ1-4; D ambiguous. This CDR3 has 13 residues. V gave up 3 bases and J gave up 6 bases, with 8 bases separating them. The CDR3 DNA reads as TGTGCCAGCAGTTTTCGGGATGATGAAAAACTGTTTTTT. This encodes CASSFRDDEKLFF.

This clonotype has a handful of counts. This chain uses TRBV29-1 with TRBJ1-2; 7 bases map to TRBD1. Germline values: CDR1 SQVTM, CDR2 ANQGSEA. The length of the CDR3 is 12 residues. The V gene end was trimmed by 8 bases and the J gene end by 8 bases; junction bases not matched to a gene: 11. The CDR3, as DNA: TGCAGCACAATACAGGGGAGTCAGGGCTACACCTTC. Translation: CSTIQGSQGYTF.

This clonotype was observed a handful of times. This rearrangement joins TRBV7-2 to TRBJ2-3; tentative D call: TRBD1 (6 bases). Germline V gene sequence: CDR1 SGHTA, CDR2 FQGNSA. The CDR3 runs to 15 residues. Trimming cost V 5 bases and J 8 bases, with 20 bases left between them. The CDR3 DNA follows: TGTGCCAGCAGCGGACCAGACACAGGGCCTACTACGCAGTATTTT. It yields the protein CASSGPDTGPTTQYF. Full variable domain (missing parts from reference TRBV7-2 and TRBJ2-3): GAGVSQSPSNKVTEKGKDVELRCDPISGHTALYWYRQSLGQGLEFLIYFQGNSAPDKSGLPSDRFSAERTGGSVSTLTIQRTQQEDSAVYLCASSGPDTGPTTQYFGPGTRLTVL.

Details on this clonotype: Mismatch with germline at one junction end may stem from a read error. The chain uses TRBV4-3 and TRBJ2-4; D is perhaps TRBD2 (6 bases). Germline CDR1 LGHNA, CDR2 YSLEER. The CDR3 runs to 17 residues. The CDR3 DNA reads TGCACCAGCAGTCAAGATCGCGGGGAGCTAGCCAAAAACATTCAGTACTTC. Encoded protein: CTSSQDRGELAKNIQYF.

In its sample, this clonotype was seen many times. The junction departs from germline at one end; a sequencing error may be responsible. The chain combines TRBV10-3 with TRBJ1-1; D is undetermined. Germline values: CDR1 ENHRY, CDR2 SYGVKD. The CDR3 sequence is 13 residues long. CDR3 sequence: CAINEDSNTEAFF. The CDR3 region has the DNA TGTGCCATCAATGAGGACTCGAACACTGAAGCTTTCTTT.

This clonotype was recorded many times. The chain couples TRBV15 to TRBJ2-3, with D hard to call. This CDR3 region has 15 residues. V was pared by 5 bases and J by 2 bases, with 14 bases between. The germline CDR1 and CDR2 sequences are LNHNV and YYDKDF (reference sequence). Here the CDR3 DNA reads TGTGCCACCAGCGATAAAGGTCCCAACACAGATACGCAGTATTTT. It is translated as CATSDKGPNTDTQYF. The full variable domain, with the rest looked up from reference TRBV15 and TRBJ2-3, is DAMVIQNPRYQVTQFGKPVTLSCSQTLNHNVMYWYQQKSSQAPKLLFHYYDKDFNNEADTPDNFQSRRPNTSFCFLDIRSPGLGDTAMYLCATSDKGPNTDTQYFGPGTRLTVL.